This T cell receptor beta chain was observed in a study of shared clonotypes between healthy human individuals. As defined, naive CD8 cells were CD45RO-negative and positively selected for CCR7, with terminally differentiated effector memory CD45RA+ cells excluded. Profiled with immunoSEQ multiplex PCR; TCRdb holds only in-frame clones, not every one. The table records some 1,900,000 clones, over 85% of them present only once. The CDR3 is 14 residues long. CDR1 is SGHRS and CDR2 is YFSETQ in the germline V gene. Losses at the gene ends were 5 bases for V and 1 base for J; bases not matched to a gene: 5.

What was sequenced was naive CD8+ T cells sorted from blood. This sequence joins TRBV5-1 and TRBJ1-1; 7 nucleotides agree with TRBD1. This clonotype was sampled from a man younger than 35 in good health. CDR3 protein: CASRNWTGNTEAFF. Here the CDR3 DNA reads TGCGCCAGCAGAAATTGGACAGGGAACACTGAAGCTTTCTTT.